Below are 24 T cell receptor beta chains sequenced from a single sample in a study of T cell repertoires in cytomegalovirus infection. TCRdb ran MiXCR on the reads and lists one entry per CDR3 protein. The sample yields around 360,000 distinct CDR3 sequences, just under 35% seen once. Antigens of these TCRs are unknown. The source was cultured PBMCs, collected from culture after CMV antigen stimulation. These TCRs come from a human donor in good health (CMV status not recorded). Some clones in this sample may be carry-over from other donors' samples.

The genes are TRBV7-6 and TRBJ2-1; D is ambiguous. Trimming shortened V by 0 bases and J by 3 bases, and 9 bases separated the two germline ends. Germline V gene sequence: CDR1 SGHVS, CDR2 FNYEAQ. This CDR3 contains 15 residues. CDR3 sequence reads: CASSLAQTIYNEQFF. The DNA for the CDR3 is TGTGCCAGCAGCTTAGCGCAGACAATCTACAATGAGCAGTTCTTC.

This clonotype has only a few counts. V gene TRBV24-1 combines with J gene TRBJ1-1; TRBD1 is a possible D gene (5 bases). Germline V gene sequence: CDR1 KGHDR, CDR2 SFDVKD. The CDR3 is 14 residues long. V lost 7 bases to trimming and J lost 1 base, with 12 bases between them. CDR3 bases: TGTGCCACCAGGGGTATTGGACAGAACACTGAAGCTTTCTTT. Its translation is CATRGIGQNTEAFF.

This clonotype was recorded a few times. The J gene is TRBJ2-1, the V gene TRBV10-3; D remains unclear. There are 15 residues in the CDR3. Deletions cut 4 bases from V and 3 bases from J, with 13 bases between. The germline V gene encodes CDR1 ENHRY and CDR2 SYGVKD. For the CDR3, the DNA is TGTGCCATCAGTGCTCTGGCAGAAGACTACAATGAGCAGTTCTTC. Translating it yields CAISALAEDYNEQFF.

The table lists this clonotype with a few counts. The J gene is TRBJ2-3, the V gene TRBV7-2; D may be TRBD2 (5 bases). Trimming removed 2 bases from V and 4 bases from J, with 10 bases in between. Looked up from germline, CDR1 is SGHTA and CDR2 is FQGNSA. The CDR3 length is 14 residues. The CDR3 is CASSLHGISDTQYF. The CDR3 nucleotides are TGTGCCAGCAGCTTACACGGGATCTCAGATACGCAGTATTTT. The whole variable domain, filled in from reference TRBV7-2 and TRBJ2-3, reads GAGVSQSPSNKVTEKGKDVELRCDPISGHTALYWYRQSLGQGLEFLIYFQGNSAPDKSGLPSDRFSAERTGGSVSTLTIQRTQQEDSAVYLCASSLHGISDTQYFGPGTRLTVL.

This clonotype was seen many times. The chain carries TRBV7-8 and TRBJ1-5; 9 bases align to TRBD1. The junction had 6 bases not matched to a gene; V was cut back by 5 bases and J by 4 bases. The germline V gene encodes CDR1 SGHVS and CDR2 FQNEAQ. CDR3 length equals 15 residues. CDR3 DNA sequence: TGTGCCAGCAGCGCCCGACAGGGGGGGAATCAGCCCCAGCATTTT. Its translation is CASSARQGGNQPQHF.

The V and J genes are TRBV6-6 and TRBJ2-1; D not resolved. Per the germline V gene, CDR1 is MNHNY and CDR2 is SVGAGI (reference sequence). This CDR3 is 13 amino acids long. Trimming left V 4 bases short and J 10 bases short, with 14 bases between. The CDR3 is CASSSLLFREQFF. As DNA, the CDR3 is TGTGCCAGCAGTTCGCTTCTTTTTCGGGAGCAGTTCTTC.

This chain connects TRBV7-2 to TRBJ2-7, with D uncertain. V lost 0 bases and J lost 2, with 5 bases in between. CDR1 and CDR2 from the germline V gene are SGHTA and FQGNSA. The CDR3 consists of 13 residues. The CDR3 protein is CASSLALPYEQYV. Here the CDR3 DNA reads TGTGCCAGCAGCTTAGCGCTCCCCTACGAGCAGTACGTC.

The table lists this clonotype with a few counts. This chain connects TRBV7-3 to TRBJ1-1, with TRBD1 matching over 7 bases. With 5 bases clipped from V and 6 bases from J, the junction kept 6 bases outside the gene matches. Germline assignment: CDR1 SGHTA and CDR2 FQGTGA. The CDR3 runs to 13 residues. The CDR3 spells CASSLDRDAEAFF. The CDR3, as DNA: TGTGCCAGCAGCCTCGACAGGGACGCTGAAGCTTTCTTT.

The chain employs TRBV11-3 and TRBJ2-5; either TRBD1 or TRBD2 may supply D (7 bases each). The CDR3 contains 17 residues. V dropped 3 bases and J dropped 1 base, with 18 bases sitting between them. From germline, CDR1 is SGHNT and CDR2 YENEEA. CDR3 residues: CASSFWTRGPPQETQYF. CDR3 in DNA: TGTGCCAGCAGCTTCTGGACTAGGGGGCCCCCCCAAGAGACCCAGTACTTC. Full variable domain (rest looked up from reference TRBV11-3 and TRBJ2-5): EAGVVQSPRYKIIEKKQPVAFWCNPISGHNTLYWYLQNLGQGPELLIRYENEEAVDDSQLPKDRFSAERLKGVDSTLKIQPAELGDSAVYLCASSFWTRGPPQETQYFGPGTRLLVL.

J is TRBJ2-1 and V is TRBV7-6, with D tentatively TRBD2 (6 bases). The CDR3 runs to 13 residues. Germline CDR1 and CDR2: SGHVS and FNYEAQ. Trimming cost V 3 bases and J 5 bases, with 8 bases left between them. The CDR3 DNA reads TGTGCCAGCAGCTTCTCGGGGGACAATGAGCAGTTCTTC. Its translation is CASSFSGDNEQFF.

The V gene is TRBV25-1, the J gene TRBJ2-2, with no clear D. The CDR3 is made up of 12 amino acids. V lost 10 bases and J lost 2, with 8 bases in between. Germline V gene data show CDR1 as MGHDK and CDR2 as SYGVNS. The DNA for the CDR3 is TGTGCCACCACAGAAAACACCGGGGAGCTGTTTTTT. Translating it yields CATTENTGELFF.

In this sample, this clonotype turned up a few times. The chain has TRBV7-2 and TRBJ2-1; a weak D match, TRBD2 (6 bases). CDR1 is SGHTA and CDR2 is FQGNSA in the germline V gene. The CDR3 is 14 amino acids. Trimming removed 4 bases at V and 2 bases at J, with 9 bases between. The CDR3 here is CASSSRLAYNEQFF. CDR3 in DNA: TGTGCCAGCAGCTCGCGACTAGCCTACAATGAGCAGTTCTTC.

This clonotype was counted only a few times. The rearrangement joins TRBV6-1 to TRBJ1-5; D unresolved. The CDR3 runs to 17 residues. V was shortened by 5 bases and J by 0 bases, with 17 bases between the two germline ends. Germline CDR1 is MNHNS and CDR2 is SASEGT. CDR3 sequence reads: CASSQIQPQYSNQPQHF. The CDR3 DNA sequence: TGTGCCAGCAGTCAAATACAGCCCCAATATAGCAATCAGCCCCAGCATTTT.

This clonotype has ten or more counts. Sequence at one end of the junction differs from germline and may be a read error. The rearrangement joins TRBV5-1 to TRBJ2-3, with 8 bases aligning to TRBD2. Looked up from germline, CDR1 is SGHRS and CDR2 is YFSETQ. The CDR3 sequence is 16 residues long. The CDR3 is CASSLGLAGSTDTQYF. Written as DNA, the CDR3 is TGTGCCAGCAGCTTAGGACTAGCTGGTAGCACAGATACGCAGTATTTT.

This clonotype was counted only a few times. Here the CDR3 DNA reads TGTGCCCTCCGGGGGGCCGGACACAATGAGCAGTTCTTC. Translated: CALRGAGHNEQFF. The chain links TRBV11-3 to TRBJ2-1, with D possibly matching TRBD2 (7 bases). Per the germline V gene, CDR1 is SGHNT and CDR2 is YENEEA. The length of the CDR3 is 13 residues. V lost 11 bases and J 5 bases, leaving 16 bases between the germline ends.

V gene TRBV7-6 combines with J gene TRBJ2-1; 8 positions match TRBD2. CDR1 is SGHVS, CDR2 FNYEAQ, per germline. The CDR3 runs to 17 residues. Germline trimming cut 0 bases from V and 8 bases from J; bases unmatched to any gene: 12. The CDR3 DNA follows: TGTGCCAGCAGCTTAGCGACCCCCTACGGGAGGGCCTATGAGCAGTTCTTC. Encoded protein: CASSLATPYGRAYEQFF.

In this sample, this clonotype turned up once. This rearrangement joins TRBV4-1 to TRBJ1-2; D not resolved. With 4 bases removed from V and 2 bases from J, the gap between germline ends came to 14 bases. This CDR3 contains 15 residues. Germline V gives CDR1 MGHRA, CDR2 YSYEKL. The CDR3 reads CASSPTGISNYGYTF. As DNA, the CDR3 is TGCGCCAGCAGCCCCACCGGGATCTCCAACTATGGCTACACCTTC.

This clonotype was detected only a few times. The rearrangement links TRBV12-3 or TRBV12-4 to TRBJ1-4, with D uncertain. The CDR3 totals 14 residues. V was cut by 3 bases and J by 5 bases, with 10 bases left in between. This chain's CDR3 is CASSFGAGNEKLFF. CDR3 nucleotides: TGTGCCAGCAGTTTCGGTGCCGGCAATGAAAAACTGTTTTTT.

The chain employs TRBV28 and TRBJ1-1, with 9 bases aligning to TRBD1. V gave up 2 bases and J gave up 0 bases; unmatched junction bases: 4. Germline V CDR1 and CDR2: MDHEN, SYDVKM. CDR3 length: 16 residues. This CDR3 is CASSLEGTGLNTEAFF. CDR3 in DNA: TGTGCCAGCAGTTTAGAGGGGACAGGGTTGAACACTGAAGCTTTCTTT.

The V and J genes are TRBV20-1 and TRBJ2-3, with no clear D. The V end lost 5 bases, the J end lost 1 base, and 13 bases lay between the germline ends. The length of the CDR3 is 14 residues. Germline lookup yields CDR1 DFQATT and CDR2 SNEGSKA (reference sequence). The CDR3: CSALLGRGTDTQYF. The CDR3 region has the DNA TGCAGTGCTCTACTGGGTCGCGGCACAGATACGCAGTATTTT.

This clonotype appeared a few times. The V gene is TRBV7-2, the J gene TRBJ2-3; 7 bases match TRBD2. This CDR3 has 14 amino acids. With 3 bases clipped from V and 2 bases from J, the junction kept 2 bases outside the gene matches. Per the germline V gene, CDR1 is SGHTA and CDR2 is FQGNSA. CDR3 residues: CASSFTSDTDTQYF. In nucleotides, the CDR3 is TGTGCCAGCAGCTTTACTAGCGACACAGATACGCAGTATTTT.

This clonotype was observed a few times. This sequence joins TRBV7-6 and TRBJ2-5, with 9 bases that match TRBD2. This CDR3 comprises 15 residues. Trimming cost V 4 bases and J 4 bases; bases outside gene matches: 7. Germline CDR1 and CDR2: SGHVS and FNYEAQ. The CDR3 loop is CASSSIAGVRETQYF. In DNA, the CDR3 is TGTGCCAGCAGCTCAATAGCGGGAGTAAGAGAGACCCAGTACTTC.

This clonotype was observed a few times. The CDR3 region has the DNA TGTGCCAGTAGTATAATTAGCTCCTACAATGAGCAGTTCTTC. Translation gives CASSIISSYNEQFF. The V call is TRBV19, the J call TRBJ2-1; D uncertain. The CDR3 has 14 residues. The germline CDR1 and CDR2 sequences are LNHDA and SQIVND (reference sequence). V was trimmed by 2 bases and J by 0 bases, leaving 5 bases between them.

This clonotype showed up just a few times. V and J are TRBV30 and TRBJ1-6, with 9 bases lining up with TRBD1. This CDR3 has 18 amino acids. V was pared by 0 bases and J by 7 bases, with 13 bases of the junction left unmatched. Germline values: CDR1 GTSNPN, CDR2 SVGIG (reference sequence). The CDR3 nucleotides are TGTGCCTGGAGTGTACACTGGTCGGGACAGGGCTTGAATTCACCCCTCCACTTT. It encodes CAWSVHWSGQGLNSPLHF.